These 12 T cell receptor beta chains originate from one sample sequenced in a study of blood T cell repertoires in COVID-19 (dated by TCRdb to about 2020). Library construction relied on the immunoSEQ multiplex PCR assay. Sourced from immuneACCESS, this table was stored by TCRdb with only in-frame sequences that have V and J called. A share of the clones is absent; for the studies checked, an unresolved V gene accounts for under half, and the remainder has no known explanation. Recorded for this sample are 60,000 or so clones; over 70% of them occurred a single time. Roughly 10% of the sample rests with the top ten. Sequenced material: peripheral blood. Receptor source: a man between 25 and 39 years old with COVID-19, enrolled during active disease.

V gene TRBV19 combines with J gene TRBJ1-1; a weak D match, TRBD1 (6 bases). Germline-derived CDR1 and CDR2 are LNHDA and SQIVND (reference sequence). Trimming pared 4 bases from V and 3 bases from J, leaving 9 bases between. This CDR3 contains 13 residues. The CDR3 DNA sequence: TGTGCCAGTAGTACACAGGGAGACACTGAAGCTTTCTTT. Translating gives CASSTQGDTEAFF.

This clone has more than one count but fewer than ten. The chain uses TRBV19 and TRBJ1-2; 7 bases map to TRBD1. Per the germline V gene, CDR1 is LNHDA and CDR2 is SQIVND (reference sequence). There are 13 residues in the CDR3. The V gene end was trimmed by 7 bases and the J gene end by 5 bases; junction bases not matched to a gene: 7. The CDR3 DNA is TGTGCCAGTACTCCAGCAGGGGGGTATGGCTACACCTTC. Translated: CASTPAGGYGYTF.

The sample holds one count of this clone. This chain uses TRBV3-1 (or the pseudogene TRBV3-2) with TRBJ2-1, with 13 bases fitting TRBD2. Per germline, CDR1 LGHDT and CDR2 YNNKEL (reference sequence). The CDR3 loop spans 18 amino acids. Losses at the gene ends were 0 bases for V and 7 bases for J; bases not matched to a gene: 9. CDR3 sequence (DNA): TGTGCCAGCAGCCAAGATGGGACTAGCGGGGTTGTGAGGAATGAGCAGTTCTTC. This sequence encodes CASSQDGTSGVVRNEQFF.

This clone was counted only a few times. V is TRBV19 and J is TRBJ1-2, with TRBD1 identical over 7 bases. The CDR3 covers 13 residues. V dropped 7 bases and J dropped 8; count of bases not matched to a gene: 10. CDR1 is LNHDA, CDR2 SQIVND, per germline (reference sequence). The CDR3 reads CASINRGFGGYTF. CDR3 DNA: TGTGCCAGTATTAACAGGGGATTCGGAGGCTACACCTTC.

The chain links TRBV30 to TRBJ1-2, with a weak D call TRBD1 (6 bases). CDR1 is GTSNPN, CDR2 SVGIG, per germline (reference sequence). The CDR3 sequence is 16 residues long. V dropped 2 bases and J dropped 5 bases, with 21 bases sitting between them. CDR3 in DNA: TGTGCCTGGAGTTCGAGCCTCATAGGGGGGGGTTATGGCTACACCTTC. This codes for CAWSSSLIGGGYGYTF. Full variable domain (remainder filled in from reference TRBV30 and TRBJ1-2): SQTIHQWPATLVQPVGSPLSLECTVEGTSNPNLYWYRQAAGRGLQLLFYSVGIGQISSEVPQNLSASRPQDRQFILSSKKLLLSDSGFYLCAWSSSLIGGGYGYTFGSGTRLTVV.

V gene TRBV11-3 combines with J gene TRBJ2-3, with 7 bases aligning to TRBD2. Per the germline V gene, CDR1 is SGHNT and CDR2 is YENEEA. V trimming: 3 bases; J trimming: 1 base; junction bases outside the gene matches: 4. The CDR3 is 15 amino acids. DNA of the CDR3: TGTGCCAGCAGCTTTCGGGGAGGGGGCACAGATACGCAGTATTTT. This gives the protein CASSFRGGGTDTQYF.

This clone has only one observation. This sequence joins TRBV7-9 and TRBJ1-1; no clear D. This CDR3 has 11 residues. Trimming cost V 2 bases and J 11 bases, with 9 bases left between them. Per germline, CDR1 SEHNR and CDR2 FQNEAQ (reference sequence). For the CDR3, the DNA is TGTGCCAGCAGCTTACCCTCGGGGGCTTTCTTT. It is translated as CASSLPSGAFF.

The chain employs TRBV28 and TRBJ2-7; no reliable D call. The germline V and J ends were trimmed by 4 bases and 5 bases, with 9 bases remaining between them. Looked up from germline, CDR1 is MDHEN and CDR2 is SYDVKM. The CDR3 is 12 amino acids. The CDR3 loop is CASSWSGNEQYF. The DNA of the CDR3 is TGTGCCAGCAGTTGGTCAGGCAACGAGCAGTACTTC.

The chain has TRBV4-2 and TRBJ2-6; D is unresolved. Germline assignment: CDR1 LGHNA and CDR2 YNFKEQ. CDR3 length equals 15 residues. Trimming stripped 0 bases from V and 8 bases from J, with 11 bases between. The CDR3 loop is CASSQEWSKSNVLTF. CDR3 nucleotides: TGTGCCAGCAGCCAAGAGTGGAGTAAGTCCAACGTCCTGACTTTC.

This chain links TRBV19 with TRBJ1-1; TRBD1 aligns across 10 bases. The V and J ends lost 6 bases and 6 bases, in that order; junction bases with no gene match: 7. CDR1 and CDR2 from the germline V gene are LNHDA and SQIVND (reference sequence). The CDR3 is made up of 14 amino acids. CDR3 DNA: TGTGCCAGTAGCCGACAGGGGGCGGCCCCTGAAGCTTTCTTT. This sequence encodes CASSRQGAAPEAFF. Filled out from reference TRBV19 and TRBJ1-1, the complete variable domain reads DGGITQSPKYLFRKEGQNVTLSCEQNLNHDAMYWYRQDPGQGLRLIYYSQIVNDFQKGDIAEGYSVSREKKESFPLTVTSAQKNPTAFYLCASSRQGAAPEAFFGQGTRLTVV.

This rearrangement joins TRBV7-9 to TRBJ1-2; 8 bases align to TRBD1. The junction had 8 bases not matched to a gene; V was cut back by 4 bases and J by 4 bases. The CDR3 spans 15 residues. Germline values: CDR1 SEHNR, CDR2 FQNEAQ (reference sequence). CDR3 sequence (DNA): TGTGCCAGCAGCTCTCTCAGGGGGCCGGTCTATGGCTACACCTTC. As protein: CASSSLRGPVYGYTF.

V and J are TRBV3-1 (or the pseudogene TRBV3-2) and TRBJ2-2; 7 nucleotides line up with TRBD2. The CDR3 extends over 16 amino acids. The germline CDR1 and CDR2 sequences are LGHDT and YNNKEL (reference sequence). The trim removed 1 base at V and 5 bases at J, leaving 7 bases unmatched. Here the CDR3 reads CASSQVAGERTGELFF. DNA for the CDR3: TGTGCCAGCAGCCAAGTCGCGGGAGAGCGGACCGGGGAGCTGTTTTTT.